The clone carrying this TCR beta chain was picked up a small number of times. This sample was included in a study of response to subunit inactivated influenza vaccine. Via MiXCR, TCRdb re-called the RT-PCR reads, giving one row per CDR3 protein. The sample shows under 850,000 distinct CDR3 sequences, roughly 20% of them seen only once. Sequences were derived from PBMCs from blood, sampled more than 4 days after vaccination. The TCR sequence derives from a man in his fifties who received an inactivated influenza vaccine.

CDR3 DNA: TGTGCCAGCAGGGGACAGGGATTGACACCCCTCCACTTT. Translated, it gives CASRGQGLTPLHF. The chain combines TRBV6-1 with TRBJ1-6; 9 bases are shared with TRBD1. V shed 6 bases, J shed 11 bases, and the junction held 5 bases outside the gene matches. CDR1 is MNHNS and CDR2 is SASEGT in the germline V gene. This CDR3 is 13 amino acids long.